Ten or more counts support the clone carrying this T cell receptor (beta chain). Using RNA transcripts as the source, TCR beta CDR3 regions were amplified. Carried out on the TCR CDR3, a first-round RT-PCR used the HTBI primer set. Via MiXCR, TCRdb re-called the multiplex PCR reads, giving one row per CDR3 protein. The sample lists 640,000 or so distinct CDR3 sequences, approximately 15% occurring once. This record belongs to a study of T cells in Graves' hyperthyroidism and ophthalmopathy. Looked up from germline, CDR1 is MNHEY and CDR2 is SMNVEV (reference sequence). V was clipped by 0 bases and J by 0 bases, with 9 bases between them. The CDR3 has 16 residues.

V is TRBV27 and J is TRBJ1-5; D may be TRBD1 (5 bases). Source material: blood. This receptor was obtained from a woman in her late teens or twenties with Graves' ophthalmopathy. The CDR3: CASSLSRGLSNQPQHF. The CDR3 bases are TGTGCCAGCAGTTTATCAAGGGGTCTTAGCAATCAGCCCCAGCATTTT.